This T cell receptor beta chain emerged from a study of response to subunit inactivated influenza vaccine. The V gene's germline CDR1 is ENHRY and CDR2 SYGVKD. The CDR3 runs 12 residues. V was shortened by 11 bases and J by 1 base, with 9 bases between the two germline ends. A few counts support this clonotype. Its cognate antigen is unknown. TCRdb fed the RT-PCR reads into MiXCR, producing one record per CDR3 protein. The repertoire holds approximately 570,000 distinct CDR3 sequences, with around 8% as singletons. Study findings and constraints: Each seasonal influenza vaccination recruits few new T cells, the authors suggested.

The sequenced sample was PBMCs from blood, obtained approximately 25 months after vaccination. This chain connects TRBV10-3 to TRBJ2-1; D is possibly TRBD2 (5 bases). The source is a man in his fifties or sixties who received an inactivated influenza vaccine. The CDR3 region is CAATSSYNEQFF. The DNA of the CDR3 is TGTGCCGCAACTAGTTCCTACAATGAGCAGTTCTTC.